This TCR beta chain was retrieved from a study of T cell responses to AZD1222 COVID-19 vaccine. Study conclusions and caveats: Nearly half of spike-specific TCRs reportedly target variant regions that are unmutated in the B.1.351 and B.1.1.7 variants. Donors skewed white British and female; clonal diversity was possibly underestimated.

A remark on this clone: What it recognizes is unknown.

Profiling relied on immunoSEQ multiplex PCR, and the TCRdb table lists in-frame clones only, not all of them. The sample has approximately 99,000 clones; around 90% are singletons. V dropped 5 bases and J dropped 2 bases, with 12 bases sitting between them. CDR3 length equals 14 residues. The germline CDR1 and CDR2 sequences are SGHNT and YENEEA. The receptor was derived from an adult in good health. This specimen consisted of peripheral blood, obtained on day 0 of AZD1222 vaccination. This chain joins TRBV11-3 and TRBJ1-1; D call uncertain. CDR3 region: CASSPGGSNTEAFF. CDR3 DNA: TGTGCCAGCAGCCCCGGAGGGAGTAACACTGAAGCTTTCTTT.